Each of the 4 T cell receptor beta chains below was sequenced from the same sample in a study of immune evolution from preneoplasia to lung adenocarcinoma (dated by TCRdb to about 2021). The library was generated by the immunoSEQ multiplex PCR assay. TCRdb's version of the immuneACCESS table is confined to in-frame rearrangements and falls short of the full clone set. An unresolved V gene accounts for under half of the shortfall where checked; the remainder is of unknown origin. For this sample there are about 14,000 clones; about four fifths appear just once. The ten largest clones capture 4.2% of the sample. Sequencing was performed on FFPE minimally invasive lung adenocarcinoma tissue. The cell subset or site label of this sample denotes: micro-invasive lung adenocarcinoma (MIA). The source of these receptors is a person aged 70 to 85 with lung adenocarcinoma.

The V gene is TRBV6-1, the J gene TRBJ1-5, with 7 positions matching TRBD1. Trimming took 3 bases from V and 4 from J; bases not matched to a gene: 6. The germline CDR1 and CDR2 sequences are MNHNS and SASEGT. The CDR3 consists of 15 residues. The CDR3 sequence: CASSDPQGTNQPQHF. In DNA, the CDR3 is TGTGCCAGCAGTGACCCACAGGGGACAAATCAGCCCCAGCATTTT.

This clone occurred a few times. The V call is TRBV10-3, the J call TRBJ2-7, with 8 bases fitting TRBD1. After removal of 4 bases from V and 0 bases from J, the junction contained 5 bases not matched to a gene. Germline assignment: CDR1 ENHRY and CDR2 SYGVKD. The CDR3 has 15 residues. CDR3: CAISGAGGGSYEQYF. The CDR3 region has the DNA TGTGCCATCAGTGGAGCAGGGGGCGGCTCCTACGAGCAGTACTTC.

CDR3 in DNA: TGTGCCAGCAGCGTTACGGGGGGCCACGAGACCCAGTACTTC. It encodes CASSVTGGHETQYF. The chain is built from TRBV5-4 and TRBJ2-5, with D possibly matching TRBD2 (7 bases). The V gene lost 4 bases and the J gene lost 5 bases, with 15 bases spanning the gap. Germline lookup yields CDR1 SGHNT and CDR2 YYREEE (reference sequence). This CDR3 contains 14 residues.

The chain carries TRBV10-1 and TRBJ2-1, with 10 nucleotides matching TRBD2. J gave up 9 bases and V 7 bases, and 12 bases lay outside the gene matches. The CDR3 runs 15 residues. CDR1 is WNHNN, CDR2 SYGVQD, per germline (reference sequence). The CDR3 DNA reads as TGCGCCAGCACCCTAGCCGGGACTAGCGAAGGTGAGCAGTTCTTC. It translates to CASTLAGTSEGEQFF.